This T cell receptor beta chain was recovered during a study of OX40 agonist ivuxolimab in advanced cancers. Overall study context: Treatment received earlier with anti-PD-1, anti-PD-L1 or anti-CTLA-4 agents was allowed, and over 35% had some.

Germline CDR1 and CDR2: SGHNT and YYREEE (reference sequence). This CDR3 is 12 amino acids long. Trimming removed 4 bases at V and 4 bases at J, with 9 bases between. Study-wide points: At 0.1-3.0 mg/kg, partial responders had clonal expansion among the lowest observed. CD4+ T cells averaged fewer expanded clones than CD8+ T cells.

Using immunoSEQ multiplex PCR, the repertoire was profiled, and TCRdb retains in-frame clones only, with some absent. The sample includes roughly 76,000 clones, roughly nine tenths of them seen just once. This clone was picked up one time. Its antigen is undetermined. V usage is TRBV5-4 and J usage is TRBJ2-7; no definite D call. The sequencing used CD4+ or CD8+ T cells sorted from blood, collected in a trial of the OX40 agonist ivuxolimab. The TCR originated in an adult with an advanced solid tumor such as melanoma, head and neck, liver or kidney cancer. The CDR3 sequence is CASSGMSYEQYF. CDR3 coding DNA: TGTGCCAGCAGCGGGATGTCGTACGAGCAGTACTTC.